A single sample gave rise to the 7 T cell receptor beta chains below, sequenced in a study of metastatic and nonmetastatic thyroid tumors. All patients were treatment-naive before thyroid surgery. TCRdb re-processed the PCR reads through MiXCR. The sample consists of 20,000 to 25,000 clones, roughly 21% of them appearing once. Sequences were obtained from blood. Every receptor here comes from a female donor with papillary thyroid cancer or a benign thyroid nodule (not recorded which). Some clones in this sample may be carry-over from other donors' samples.

The chain carries TRBV28 and TRBJ1-2; D gene unclear. Trimming removed 1 base from V and 8 bases from J, with 11 bases in between. Germline CDR1 reads MDHEN; CDR2 reads SYDVKM. This CDR3 is built from 13 residues. CDR3 nucleotides: TGTGCCAGCAGTTTATCCGGCACGTCAGGCTACACCTTC. This sequence encodes CASSLSGTSGYTF.

This chain uses TRBV19 with TRBJ1-2; D might be TRBD1 (6 bases). V was trimmed by 8 bases and J by 4 bases, leaving 17 bases between them. The CDR3 is 14 amino acids. Germline V gene sequence: CDR1 LNHDA, CDR2 SQIVND (reference sequence). DNA of the CDR3: TGTGCCAGTTCAGGGACACAGGGAGCCTATGGCTACACCTTC. Translated: CASSGTQGAYGYTF.

This clone was detected ten times or more. The identical CDR3 is also encoded by other nucleotide sequences in the sample. V usage is TRBV2 and J usage is TRBJ1-1, with 9 positions matching TRBD1. The CDR3 is 14 amino acids. J lost 3 bases, V lost 5 bases, and 4 bases had no gene match. Per germline, CDR1 SNHLY and CDR2 FYNNEI. The CDR3 is CASSLQGADTEAFF. The DNA of the CDR3 is TGTGCCAGCAGTCTACAGGGGGCGGACACTGAAGCTTTCTTT.

This clone was counted many times. The chain carries TRBV7-2 and TRBJ2-3; 9 nucleotides agree with TRBD2. The ends lost 0 bases at V and 4 bases at J; junction bases unmatched: 5. Looked up from germline, CDR1 is SGHTA and CDR2 is FQGNSA. This CDR3 has 16 amino acids. The CDR3 DNA is TGTGCCAGCAGCTTAGCGTCTAGCGGGAATTCAGATACGCAGTATTTT. Its translation is CASSLASSGNSDTQYF.

This clone has ten or more counts. The rearrangement uses TRBV6-1 and TRBJ1-2; D is ambiguous. Germline CDR1 is MNHNS and CDR2 is SASEGT. The CDR3 is 11 amino acids. Trimming shortened V by 7 bases and J by 8 bases, and 11 bases separated the two germline ends. The DNA for the CDR3 is TGTGCCAGCACCTCCGGTAGGGGCTACACCTTC. Its translation is CASTSGRGYTF.

This clone is categorized as medium-sized. The chain combines TRBV6-5 with TRBJ2-1, with 7 bases aligning to TRBD1. The CDR3 runs to 15 residues. The J segment lost 8 bases and the V segment lost 0 bases, leaving 7 bases of the junction unmatched. CDR1 MNHEY and CDR2 SVGAGI come from the germline V gene. CDR3: CASSYSDRSEDEQFF. DNA for the CDR3: TGTGCCAGCAGTTACTCGGACAGGTCGGAGGATGAGCAGTTCTTC.

J is TRBJ1-6 and V is TRBV6-2 or TRBV6-3; TRBD1 is a possible D gene (6 bases). The germline CDR1 and CDR2 sequences are MNHEY and SVGEGT. There are 20 residues in the CDR3. Between the trimmed V and J ends, which lost 0 bases and 5 bases, there was a span of 23 bases. Here the CDR3 DNA reads TGTGCCAGCAGTTACTCGATCGGTTCGGTGAGCAGGGGCAATAATTCACCCCTCCACTTT. Encoded protein: CASSYSIGSVSRGNNSPLHF.